These T cell receptor beta chains were read from a single sample in a study of Ad26.COV2.S vaccination and SARS-CoV-2 variants. The data were produced by immunoSEQ multiplex PCR, yet TCRdb's version contains in-frame clones alone and is incomplete. The sample shows about 370,000 clones, around 89% of them seen only once. The material sequenced was peripheral blood, taken in a trial of Ad26.COV2.S vaccine versus placebo. The receptors come from a person aged 18 to 65 who received the Ad26.COV2.S COVID-19 vaccine or a placebo. Both conserved end residues are trimmed from each CDR3. Each record gives: V gene, J gene, clone size, CDR3 protein. The size of a clone is reported for some rows only, either as once, few or many, or as a class for expanded clones.

V: TRBV27
J: TRBJ2-3
size: .
CDR3: ASRQEGTTDTQY

V: TRBV6-5
J: TRBJ2-1
size: .
CDR3: ASSWTAEYESEQF

V: TRBV28
J: TRBJ2-1
size: .
CDR3: ASSGQGVSSYNEQF

V: TRBV19
J: TRBJ2-3
size: .
CDR3: ASSIGAGGTDTQY

V: TRBV5-5
J: TRBJ2-7
size: few
CDR3: ASSDGGTVYEQY

V: TRBV11-2
J: TRBJ1-4
size: .
CDR3: ASSLAGGAGEKLF

V: TRBV4-2
J: TRBJ2-5
size: .
CDR3: ASSQDRGLASQETQY

V: TRBV7-3
J: TRBJ2-2
size: once
CDR3: ASSPGTGLAGELF

V: TRBV11-1
J: TRBJ1-4
size: .
CDR3: ASSPGTVEKLF

V: TRBV29-1
J: TRBJ1-2
size: .
CDR3: SVAPGASSNYGYT

V: TRBV24-1
J: TRBJ2-1
size: .
CDR3: ATSDQTSVPKQF

V: TRBV9
J: TRBJ1-4
size: .
CDR3: ASSRNLNEKLF

V: TRBV7-6
J: TRBJ1-6
size: few
CDR3: ASSRSSYNSPLH

V: TRBV11-2
J: TRBJ2-5
size: .
CDR3: ASSLDPAGETQY

V: TRBV6-6
J: TRBJ2-1
size: .
CDR3: ASSFGLDNEQF

V: TRBV19
J: TRBJ2-7
size: .
CDR3: ASSGLGGWEQY

V: TRBV9
J: TRBJ2-3
size: .
CDR3: ASSVGGSTDTQY

V: TRBV4-1
J: TRBJ2-7
size: .
CDR3: ASSQGNLRDFDEQY

V: TRBV6-5
J: TRBJ2-1
size: .
CDR3: ASSYFRDNEQF

V: TRBV9
J: TRBJ2-1
size: .
CDR3: ASSVAGGLNEQF

V: TRBV3-1/TRBV3-2
J: TRBJ2-7
size: few
CDR3: ASSRGAHSYEQY

V: TRBV5-1
J: TRBJ2-7
size: few
CDR3: ASSLNREPYEQY

V: TRBV19
J: TRBJ2-1
size: .
CDR3: ASSIGLRSTYNEQF

V: TRBV18
J: TRBJ2-2
size: .
CDR3: ASSPPSGFTGELF

V: TRBV30
J: TRBJ1-5
size: few
CDR3: AWSTGINQPQH

V: TRBV16
J: TRBJ2-3
size: .
CDR3: ASSEGTRWY

V: TRBV5-5
J: TRBJ2-7
size: .
CDR3: ASSLDLGVFYEQY

V: TRBV10-3
J: TRBJ2-7
size: .
CDR3: AMAAGGHSYEQY

V: TRBV5-4
J: TRBJ2-1
size: once
CDR3: ASSPSGLAFGEQF

V: TRBV12-3/TRBV12-4
J: TRBJ2-2
size: .
CDR3: ASSLTAGELF

V: TRBV6-1
J: TRBJ1-6
size: few
CDR3: ASSVAIERDSYNSPLH

V: TRBV9
J: TRBJ1-5
size: .
CDR3: ASSVGGGKPQH

V: TRBV27
J: TRBJ2-7
size: .
CDR3: ASSDRSSYEQY

V: TRBV6-1
J: TRBJ1-2
size: .
CDR3: ASSEYETGYGYT

V: TRBV3-1/TRBV3-2
J: TRBJ2-7
size: once
CDR3: ASSQVAGQGAYEQY

V: TRBV6-1
J: TRBJ1-5
size: .
CDR3: ASSEQMYSNQPQH

V: TRBV27
J: TRBJ1-1
size: .
CDR3: ASSSTPKGDTEAF

V: TRBV28
J: TRBJ2-7
size: .
CDR3: ASSRGVGLRYEQY